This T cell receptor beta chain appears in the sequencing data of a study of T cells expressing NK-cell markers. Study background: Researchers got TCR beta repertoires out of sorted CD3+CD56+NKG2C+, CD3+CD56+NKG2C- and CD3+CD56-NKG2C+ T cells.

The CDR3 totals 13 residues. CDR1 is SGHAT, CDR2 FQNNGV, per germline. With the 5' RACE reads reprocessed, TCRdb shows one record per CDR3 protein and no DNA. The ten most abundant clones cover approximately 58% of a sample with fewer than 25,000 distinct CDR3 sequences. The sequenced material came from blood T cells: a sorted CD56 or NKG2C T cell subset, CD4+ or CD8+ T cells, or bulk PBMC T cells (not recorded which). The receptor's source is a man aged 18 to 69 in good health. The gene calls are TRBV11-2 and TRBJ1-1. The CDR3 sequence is CASSSIMNTEAFF. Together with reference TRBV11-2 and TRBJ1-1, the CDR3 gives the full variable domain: EAGVAQSPRYKIIEKRQSVAFWCNPISGHATLYWYQQILGQGPKLLIQFQNNGVVDDSQLPKDRFSAERLKGVDSTLKIQPAKLEDSAVYLCASSSIMNTEAFFGQGTRLTVV.